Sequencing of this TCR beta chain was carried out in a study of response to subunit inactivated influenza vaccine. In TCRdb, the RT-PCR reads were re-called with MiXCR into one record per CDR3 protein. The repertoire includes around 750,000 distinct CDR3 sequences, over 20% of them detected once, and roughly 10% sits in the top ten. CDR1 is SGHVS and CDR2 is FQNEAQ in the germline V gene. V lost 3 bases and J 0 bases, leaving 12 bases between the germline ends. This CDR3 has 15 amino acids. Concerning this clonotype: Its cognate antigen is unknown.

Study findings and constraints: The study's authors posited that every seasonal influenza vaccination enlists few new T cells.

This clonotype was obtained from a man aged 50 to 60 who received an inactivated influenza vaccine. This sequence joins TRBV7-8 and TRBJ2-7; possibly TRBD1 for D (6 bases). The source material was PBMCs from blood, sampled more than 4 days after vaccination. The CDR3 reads CASSFGQLSSYEQYF. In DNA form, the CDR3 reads TGTGCCAGCAGCTTCGGACAGTTGAGCTCCTACGAGCAGTACTTC.